This T cell receptor beta chain comes out of a study of cytomegalovirus exposure and HLA in healthy donors (dated by TCRdb to between 2016 and 2019). In the study overall: According to an earlier analysis of a few hundred of the donors, about 179 million T cells yielded 100 million or so unique TCR beta sequences and roughly 280 Gb of sequence data. On average, roughly 240,000 unique TCR beta nucleotide sequences were sequenced per donor among roughly 430 genotyped donors of the cohort, with around 19% of those sequences being non-productive. A later genetic analysis took genome-wide SNP genotypes for about 55% of the roughly 670 donors and used that subset as a discovery cohort. The study aimed to test whether signatures of past pathogen exposure could be identified by cataloging public T cell receptors. Donor age, sex, ethnicity and CMV serostatus were compiled alongside the repertoire data. Typing coverage varied by locus: roughly 629-640 donors for A, B, C, DRB1 and DQB1; roughly 560 for DQA1; more than 600 for DPA1; more than 450 for DPB1. To decide whether each TCR beta V gene segment behaved as functional or pseudogenic, an earlier analysis of 587 of the donors relied on high-throughput TCR beta sequencing. The study used immunosequencing to profile the T cell repertoires of several hundred subjects and linked those repertoires to cytomegalovirus serostatus. All discovery cohort repertoires had been generated using a single sequencing platform. A later analysis re-examined previously published TCR beta repertoires from around 670 donors and added high-resolution HLA genotyping to investigate patterns of TCR occurrence. In the later analysis, no new phenotypic data were used to find candidate immune exposures; instead, reliance was placed on TCR beta sequences and their occurrence across donors. In addition to the first cohort of about 650 subjects, a separate validation cohort of over 90 different subjects was used. A handful of DR-DQ haplotypes were handled as single units for association and clustering because linkage in the cohort was strong. High-throughput TCR immunosequencing, statistical association of individual TCRs with disease status, and machine learning were combined to predict cytomegalovirus infection status. The genetic ancestry cluster associated with self-reported Caucasian donors included around four fifths of the roughly 410 genotyped donors. HLA typing included class I and class II loci at four-digit resolution. An early release covering just under 650 HLA-typed donors comprised approximately 300 gigabases of sequencing data and around 86 million unique TCR sequences. General findings and caveats noted by the study authors: The cohort was sequenced for TCR beta chains only, and without alpha or paired-chain data the features that could be detected were limited. Most TCR sequences were seen in very few donors, while some public TCRs were found in many individuals. A later analysis found that most CMV-associated TCR beta chains appeared HLA-restricted, with HLA associations seemingly driven largely by CMV exposure. It was suggested by the authors that the approach could potentially be generalized to other disease states and immunological phenotypes. A later genetic analysis reported fewer N-insertions in productive TCRs among donors in an Asian-associated ancestry cluster than the roughly 700-donor mean. Some IMGT-functional V segments, including TRBV6-2 and TRBV6-3, could not be told apart with the 87-base-pair reads, so those segments were excluded. According to a later analysis, TCR association rates differed among HLA loci, with DRB1 alleles showing the most associated TCRs and HLA-C alleles showing the fewest. A later genetic analysis associated a missense DCLRE1C variant with V-gene and J-gene trimming of TCR beta chains, and an independent cohort replicated the association. The earlier analysis of around 600 of the donors excluded roughly 16 rarely observed V segments, including chromosome 9 orphons, because counts were too low. Strong co-occurrence of HLA alleles, especially DR and DQ, made assigning TCR associations to individual alleles difficult. Linkage disequilibrium might explain the correlated functional status among segregating V segments, but an unknown experimental factor could not be ruled out. A cluster of highly shared sequence variants was judged likely to be a technical artifact of the sequencing pipeline. Because some donors lacked HLA typing at each locus, the association tests relied only on the typed subset. Specific HLA alleles were associated with 18,000 or so TCR beta sequences at a false discovery rate of 0.05 in a later analysis. A further reported finding was that TCR beta sequences accurately predicted the HLA-A and HLA-B alleles for most subjects in the first cohort. The classifier was reported to diagnose cytomegalovirus status with high specificity and sensitivity in both the original cohort and the validation cohort. An earlier analysis of 450 to 750 of the donors showed that most TCR beta V segments appeared in productive rearrangements either about 87% or about 30% of the time, which broadly matched IMGT annotations. The study gave a list of 150 to 200 TCR beta chains associated with cytomegalovirus. Roughly uniform sequencing depth across donors was assumed in presence/absence analyses, although this assumption may not hold. In a later analysis, HLA-associated TCR beta chains showed more clonal expansion and lower generation probabilities than non-associated chains that were equally common. The only immune exposure information available for the cohort was CMV serostatus. Three of the identified cytomegalovirus-associated TCR beta chains were confirmed in vitro to be specific for cytomegalovirus antigens. Several of the top co-occurrence clusters appeared to be linked to parvovirus B19, influenza, CMV and Epstein-Barr virus, according to a later analysis.

The library was built by means of the immunoSEQ multiplex PCR assay. For the multiplex PCR, a mixture combining 60 forward primers for TCR Vbeta segments and 13 reverse primers for TCR Jbeta segments was used. The CDR3 region of rearranged TCR beta genes was amplified from genomic DNA with a multiplex PCR assay. Amplified TCR beta libraries were sequenced as 87-base-pair reads on the Illumina HiSeq System. Turning to the authors' computational methods: In a later analysis, 80 million or so unique TCR beta chains were counted across the approximately 640 repertoires, and around 11 million of these chains were shared by at least two donors. A nearest-neighbor algorithm error-corrected the raw reads and collapsed the reads into unique sequences, merging closely related sequences to remove PCR and sequencing errors. To assign V, D and J gene segments, CDR3 sequences were aligned to IMGT reference sequences. For a sequence to be retained, at least a six-nucleotide match to both a V gene segment and a J gene segment was required. Rearrangements were classified as productive when the CDR3 lacked stop codons and remained in frame with V and J, and all other rearrangements were classified as non-productive. CDR3 was defined according to IMGT convention as the region running from the second conserved V-encoded cysteine to the conserved J-encoded phenylalanine. Sequences without an unambiguous match to a single V gene segment were excluded from the earlier analysis of about 600 of the donors. An earlier analysis of under 750 of the donors called V segments functional above 56.7% productive rearrangements and segregating when the between-donor standard deviation exceeded 5%. A statistical classification framework was built for diagnosing cytomegalovirus status from the catalog of TCR beta chain sequences. In a later analysis, TCR nucleotide sequences were compared against IMGT/GENE-DB human TR gene sequences so that V and J genes could be assigned. The TCRdist pipeline was used in a later analysis to assign CDR3 sequences and most-parsimonious VDJ recombination scenarios. A later analysis defined each TCR beta chain by its CDR3 amino acid sequence plus V-gene family, and excluded reads lacking a unique V-gene family. To address suspected cross-contamination and a sequencing artifact, a later analysis removed roughly 640 highly shared, low-generation-probability nucleotide sequences. For each public chain, a later analysis derived a clonal expansion index from normalized ranks of inferred template counts within each repertoire. In a later analysis, generation probabilities were computed with a VDJ recombination model fitted to out-of-frame rearrangements, and the resulting probabilities were checked against IGoR. In a later analysis, hypergeometric tests were used to score TCR-TCR, TCR-HLA and TCR-CMV co-occurrence, with a repertoire-size bias correction applied to TCR pairs. In a later analysis, false discovery rates were estimated by permuting HLA or CMV assignments 20 times. A later analysis grouped co-occurring TCRs with DBSCAN, adding TCRdist sequence similarity when clustering within HLA-allele-positive subsets. Repertoires with fewer than 30,000 or more than 120,000 public chains were left out of co-occurrence clustering, as were several repertoires with anomalous nucleotide sharing. In its TCRdb copy, this immuneACCESS table keeps in-frame sequences only and misses some clones. Where compared with another copy, unresolved V genes explain less than half of these, and the others have no known cause. D and trimming were read from the DNA, whereas the V and J calls and clone size are those reported in that table. This sample lists about 140,000 clones; roughly 80% were detected once. The ten largest account for 1.2% of the sample.

V was cut back by 3 bases and J by 0 bases, leaving a gap of 8 bases between them. From its cysteine to its phenylalanine, the CDR3 spans 14 amino acids. Only the CDR3 DNA is retained, 42 bases long and in frame from the first base. Per the germline V gene (reference sequence), LNHDA is the CDR1 and SQIVND is the CDR2. Points on this clone: No cognate antigen has been identified for it. It has no much larger one-base neighbor in the sample; base qualities were not kept.

The cohort consisted of approximately 670 healthy bone marrow donors. All cohort members were sampled while nominally healthy, although unrecorded immune exposures were likely present. The donor tested CMV seronegative and was one of the 352 seronegative cohort members. A peripheral blood sample was collected from each donor, and TCR beta sequencing was performed on peripheral blood mononuclear cells. The Qiagen DNeasy Blood Extraction Kit was used to extract genomic DNA from the blood cell samples. The receptor's source is a female donor in good health and CMV-seronegative. Here the chain combines TRBV19 and TRBJ1-1; no D gene is confidently identified. Material for sequencing was PBMCs. The DNA is as follows: TGTGCCAGTAGTATGGCGGCTATGAACACTGAAGCTTTCTTT. It is translated as CASSMAAMNTEAFF.